This T cell receptor (beta chain) was retrieved from a study of T cell responses to AZD1222 COVID-19 vaccine. The CDR3 runs 12 residues. Between the trimmed V and J ends, which lost 3 bases and 8 bases, there was a span of 10 bases. TCRdb's table, derived via immunoSEQ multiplex PCR, lists solely in-frame clones and lacks some. The sample lists 100,000 to 150,000 clones, approximately 92% occurring once. The starting material was peripheral blood, obtained 28 days after the second AZD1222 dose. The rearrangement joins TRBV12-3 or TRBV12-4 to TRBJ1-2, with D hard to call. The clonotype comes from an adult who received the AZD1222 COVID-19 vaccine. This CDR3 reads CASSLERRGYTF. CDR3 DNA: TGTGCCAGCAGTTTGGAACGTCGGGGCTACACCTTC.